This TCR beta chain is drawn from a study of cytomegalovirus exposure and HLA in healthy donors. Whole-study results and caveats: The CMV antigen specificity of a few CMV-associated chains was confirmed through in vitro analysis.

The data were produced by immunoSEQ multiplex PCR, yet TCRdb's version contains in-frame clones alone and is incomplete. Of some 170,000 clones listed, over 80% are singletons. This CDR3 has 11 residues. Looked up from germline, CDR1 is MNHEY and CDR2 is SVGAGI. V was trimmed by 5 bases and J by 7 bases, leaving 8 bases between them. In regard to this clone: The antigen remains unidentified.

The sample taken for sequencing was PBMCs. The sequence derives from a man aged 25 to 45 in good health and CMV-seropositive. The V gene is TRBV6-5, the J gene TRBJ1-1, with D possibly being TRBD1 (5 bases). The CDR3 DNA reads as TGTGCCAGCAGTCAGGGTGTTGAAGCTTTCTTT. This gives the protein CASSQGVEAFF.